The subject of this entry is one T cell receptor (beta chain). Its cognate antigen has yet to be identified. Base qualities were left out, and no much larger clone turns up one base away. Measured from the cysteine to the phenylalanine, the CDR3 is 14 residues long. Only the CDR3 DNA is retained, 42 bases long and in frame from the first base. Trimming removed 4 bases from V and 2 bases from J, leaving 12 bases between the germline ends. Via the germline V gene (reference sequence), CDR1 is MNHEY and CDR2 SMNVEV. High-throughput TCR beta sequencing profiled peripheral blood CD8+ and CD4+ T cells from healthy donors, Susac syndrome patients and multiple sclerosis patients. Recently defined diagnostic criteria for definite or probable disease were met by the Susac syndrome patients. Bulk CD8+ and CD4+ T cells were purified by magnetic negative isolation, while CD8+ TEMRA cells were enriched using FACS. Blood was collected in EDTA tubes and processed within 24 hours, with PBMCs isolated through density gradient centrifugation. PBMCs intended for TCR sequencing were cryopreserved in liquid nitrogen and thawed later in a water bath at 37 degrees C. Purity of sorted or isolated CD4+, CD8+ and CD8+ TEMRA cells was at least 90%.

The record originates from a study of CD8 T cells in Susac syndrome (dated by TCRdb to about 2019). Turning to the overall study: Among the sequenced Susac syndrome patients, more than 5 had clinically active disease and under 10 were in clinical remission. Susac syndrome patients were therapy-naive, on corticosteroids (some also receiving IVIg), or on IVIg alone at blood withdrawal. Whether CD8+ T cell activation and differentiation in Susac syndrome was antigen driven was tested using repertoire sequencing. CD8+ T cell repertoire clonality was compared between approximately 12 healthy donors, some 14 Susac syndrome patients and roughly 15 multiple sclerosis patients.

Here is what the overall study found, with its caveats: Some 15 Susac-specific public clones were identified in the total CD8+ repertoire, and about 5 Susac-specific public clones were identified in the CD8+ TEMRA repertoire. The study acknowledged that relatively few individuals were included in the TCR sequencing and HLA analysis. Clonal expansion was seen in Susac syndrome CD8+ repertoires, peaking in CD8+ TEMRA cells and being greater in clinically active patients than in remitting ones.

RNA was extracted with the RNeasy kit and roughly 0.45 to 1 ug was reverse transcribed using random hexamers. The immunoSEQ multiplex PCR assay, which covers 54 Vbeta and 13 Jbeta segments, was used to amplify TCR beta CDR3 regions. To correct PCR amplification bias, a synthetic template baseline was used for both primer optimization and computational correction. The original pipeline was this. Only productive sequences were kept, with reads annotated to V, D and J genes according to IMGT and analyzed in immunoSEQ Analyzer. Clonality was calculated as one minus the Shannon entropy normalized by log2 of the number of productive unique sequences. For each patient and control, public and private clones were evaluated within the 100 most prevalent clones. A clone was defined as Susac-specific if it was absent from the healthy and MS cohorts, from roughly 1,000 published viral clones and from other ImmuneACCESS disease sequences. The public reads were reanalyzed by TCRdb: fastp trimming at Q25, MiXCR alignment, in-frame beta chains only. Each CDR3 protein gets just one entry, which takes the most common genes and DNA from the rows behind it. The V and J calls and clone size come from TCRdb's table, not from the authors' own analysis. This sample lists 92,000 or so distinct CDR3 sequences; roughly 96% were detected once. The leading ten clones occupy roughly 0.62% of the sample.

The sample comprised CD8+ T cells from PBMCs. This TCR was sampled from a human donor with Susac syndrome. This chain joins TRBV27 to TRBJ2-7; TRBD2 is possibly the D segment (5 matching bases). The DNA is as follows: TGTGCCAGCAGTTATGGTCGGAGGACCTACGAGCAGTACTTC. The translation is CASSYGRRTYEQYF.